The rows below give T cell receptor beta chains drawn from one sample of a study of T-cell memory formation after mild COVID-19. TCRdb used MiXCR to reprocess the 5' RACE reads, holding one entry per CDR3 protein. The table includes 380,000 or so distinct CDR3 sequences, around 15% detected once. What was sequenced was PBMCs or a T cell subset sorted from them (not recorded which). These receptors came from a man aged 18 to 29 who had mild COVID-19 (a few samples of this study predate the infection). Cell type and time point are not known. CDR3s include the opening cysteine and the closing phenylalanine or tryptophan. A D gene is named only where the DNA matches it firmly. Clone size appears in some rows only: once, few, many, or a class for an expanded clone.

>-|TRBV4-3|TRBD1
CASSQDRQGSYEQYF
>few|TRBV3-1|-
CASSQGTPGGEKLFF
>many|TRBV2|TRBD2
CASSGNGGEETQYF
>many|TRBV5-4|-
CASSLNAVWTDTQYF
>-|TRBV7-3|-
CASSLGAANTGELFF
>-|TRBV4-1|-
CASSSSGVAETQYF
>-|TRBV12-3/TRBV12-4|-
CASTTMTVHGYTF
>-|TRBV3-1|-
CASSHGHGGRLNEQYF
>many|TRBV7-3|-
CASSLISAITSTDTQYF
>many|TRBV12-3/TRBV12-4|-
CASSLAENQPQHF
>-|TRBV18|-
CASSTTGSYEQYF
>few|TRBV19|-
CASSPGLLGEQPQHF
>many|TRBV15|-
CATSRTGGAGTEAFF
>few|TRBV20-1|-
CSASRGPYGYTF
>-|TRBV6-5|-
CASSYSSSQEAFYEQYF
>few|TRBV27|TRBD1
CASSPLTGSTDTQYF
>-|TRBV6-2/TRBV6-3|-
CASTRAGASYNEQFF
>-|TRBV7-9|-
CASSSTPNEQFF
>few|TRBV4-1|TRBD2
CASSQLGWTSGYQETQYF
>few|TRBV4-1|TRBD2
CATTPAGGRFTGELFF
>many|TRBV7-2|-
CASSSPVLAKNIQYF
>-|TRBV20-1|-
CSASGQTYSYEQYF
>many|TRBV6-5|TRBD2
CASRPRRGATGEQFF
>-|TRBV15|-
CATSRGDGYGYTF
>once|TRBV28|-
CASSLRHMTKNIQYF
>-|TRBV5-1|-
CASSPDSARSYNSPLHF
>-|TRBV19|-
CASTSQAAPPNEQFF
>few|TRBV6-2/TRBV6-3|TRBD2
CASSVQAGGQDTQYF
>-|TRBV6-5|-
CASSKGRDSGNTIYF
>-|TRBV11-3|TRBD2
CASSVGGAIGEETQYF
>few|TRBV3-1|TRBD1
CASSQDTGDTGELFF
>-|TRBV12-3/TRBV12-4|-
CASSQGVRGEKLFF
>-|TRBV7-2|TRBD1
CASSFLGRGQSSPLHF
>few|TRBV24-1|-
CATSDNINTGELFF
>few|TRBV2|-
CASSGRKVGETQYF
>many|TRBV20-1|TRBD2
CSARGLDLQETQYF
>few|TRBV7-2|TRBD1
CASSPDRGGQKTQYF
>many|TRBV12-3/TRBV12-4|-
CASSLAPTDTQYF
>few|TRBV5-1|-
CASSLGPLRGGNTEAFF
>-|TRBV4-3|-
CASSQELPSPLHF
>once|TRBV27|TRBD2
CASRTSGGAWDTQYF
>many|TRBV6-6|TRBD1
CASSGQGVGYTF
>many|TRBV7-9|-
CASSLGQYNEQFF
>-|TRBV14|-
CASSPGMLVSSYNEQFF
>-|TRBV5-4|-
CASSFGGPFDTQYF
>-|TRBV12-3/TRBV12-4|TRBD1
CASILTGGSRSPLHF
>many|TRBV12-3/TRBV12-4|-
CASSRTNTEAFF
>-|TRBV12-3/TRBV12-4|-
CASSLGTVDTEAFF
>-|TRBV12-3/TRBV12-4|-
CASNRDNEAETQYF
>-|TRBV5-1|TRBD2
CASSFSGGAREQYF
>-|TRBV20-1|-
CSASHRDLYTDTQYF
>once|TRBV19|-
CASRLTPGPQSNQPQHF
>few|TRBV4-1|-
CASSHAVGSPLHF